This TCR beta chain was identified in a study of blood T cell repertoires in COVID-19. The CDR3 runs 12 residues. Trimming removed 7 bases from V and 1 base from J, with 7 bases in between. CDR1 and CDR2 (germline): SNHLY, FYNNEI. TCRdb keeps only in-frame clones here, not all; method: immunoSEQ multiplex PCR. The table includes about 350,000 clones, 75% to 90% detected once. The V gene is TRBV2, the J gene TRBJ1-2; the D gene is possibly TRBD1 (5 bases). The sequenced sample was peripheral blood. The TCR sequence derives from a woman aged 55-70 years with COVID-19, enrolled during active disease. The CDR3, as DNA: TGTGCCAGCATTAGGGGTAACTATGGCTACACCTTC. Amino acids: CASIRGNYGYTF.